Listed below are T cell receptor beta chains from one sample, sequenced in a study of T cell changes during pregnancy in multiple sclerosis. Using immunoSEQ multiplex PCR, the repertoire was profiled, and TCRdb retains in-frame clones only, with some absent. The sample carries about 58,000 clones, about 89% recorded once. This specimen consisted of CD4+ T cells from peripheral blood mononuclear cells, obtained after pregnancy. These receptors came from a female donor in good health, enrolled as a control in a pregnancy study. Both conserved end residues are part of each CDR3. The order of the fields is clone size, V gene, CDR3 length, D gene, J gene, CDR3 DNA, CDR3 protein. The D gene is left open where the match is weak. Where a row states a size, it is once, few, many or the class of an expanded clone; other rows omit it.

.	TRBV4-1	16	TRBD1	TRBJ1-6	TGCGCCAGCAGCCCGTCCGGACAGGGAAATAATTCACCCCTCCACTTT	CASSPSGQGNNSPLHF
.	TRBV7-9	14	TRBD1	TRBJ1-1	TGTGCCGGCGCTTCTGTACAGGGGTTCACTGAAGCTTTCTTT	CAGASVQGFTEAFF
.	TRBV4-3	16	TRBD2	TRBJ2-1	TGCGCCAGCAGCCTCGGGGGGGGGTTCCTCTACAATGAGCAGTTCTTC	CASSLGGGFLYNEQFF
.	TRBV4-3	15	TRBD1	TRBJ1-4	TGCGCCAGCAGCCAGGGGGACAGGACGAGAGAAAAACTGTTTTTT	CASSQGDRTREKLFF
.	TRBV5-4	17	TRBD1	TRBJ1-6	TGTGCCAGCAGCTTGGAACCGTGGGGACAGGGGAATTCACCCCTCCACTTT	CASSLEPWGQGNSPLHF
.	TRBV12-5	16	.	TRBJ1-5	TGTGCTAGTGGTTTAGAACCCTCAGGGGATTCTCAGCCCCAGCATTTT	CASGLEPSGDSQPQHF
.	TRBV11-3	15	TRBD2	TRBJ2-1	TGTGCCAGCAGCGGACTAGCGGGGAACTACAATGAGCAGTTCTTC	CASSGLAGNYNEQFF
.	TRBV4-1	15	.	TRBJ2-6	TGCGCCAGCAGCCAAGCCGTTACCAGTGCCAACGTCCTGACTTTC	CASSQAVTSANVLTF
.	TRBV30	16	TRBD1	TRBJ2-4	TGTGCCTGGAGTGTACAGGGGACAGTGGCCAAAAACATTCAGTACTTC	CAWSVQGTVAKNIQYF
.	TRBV2	14	.	TRBJ1-1	TGTGCCAGCAGTGGCGGGTGGCAGAACACTGAAGCTTTCTTT	CASSGGWQNTEAFF
.	TRBV6-4	15	.	TRBJ1-2	TGTGCCAGCAGTGAGACCATTCAGGGGAACTATGGCTACACCTTC	CASSETIQGNYGYTF
few	TRBV5-1	16	TRBD2	TRBJ2-5	TGCGCCAGCAGCCCGACCTTAGCGGGGGGGCCGGAGACCCAGTACTTC	CASSPTLAGGPETQYF
.	TRBV4-2	15	.	TRBJ2-1	TGTGCCAGCAGCCAAACAGTCGGGGGTGGTAATGAGCAGTTCTTC	CASSQTVGGGNEQFF
.	TRBV30	14	TRBD1	TRBJ1-2	TGTGCCTGGAGTCTAACAGGGGGAATCTATGGCTACACCTTC	CAWSLTGGIYGYTF